This entry describes one TCR beta chain. The CDR3 is made up of 11 amino acids. Between the trimmed V and J ends, which lost 2 bases and 4 bases, there was a span of 3 bases. Germline CDR1 reads ENHRY; CDR2 reads SYGVKD. The data are from a study of blood T cell repertoires in COVID-19. Study details: Italy, Spain and the United States were the sources of the convalescent and acute COVID-19 samples. T cells, B-cell-depleted T cells, or PBMCs provided the cDNA or gDNA that served as material.

Methods used by the authors: Amplification of reference gene primers provided the estimated nucleated cell counts. Only in-frame clones appear in the TCRdb table, and some are missing; sequencing was by immunoSEQ multiplex PCR. V, J and clone size are taken as reported in that table, and D and trimming were inferred from the DNA itself. The sample comprises approximately 55,000 clones, over 60% of which are singletons, and about 20% rests with the top ten. A Seattle source enrolled patients during active infection and followed them longitudinally. This clonotype originated in a man aged 30 to 39 with COVID-19, enrolled during active disease. V is TRBV10-3 and J is TRBJ2-7, with no clear D. Sequencing was performed on peripheral blood. CDR3 residues: CAISELYEQYF. In nucleotides, the CDR3 is TGTGCCATCAGTGAGCTTTACGAGCAGTACTTC.